This TCR beta chain is drawn from a study of blood T cell repertoires in COVID-19. Study overall: T cells, B-cell-depleted T cells, or PBMCs provided the cDNA or gDNA that served as material.

This CDR3 is built from 13 residues. Germline CDR1 and CDR2: KGHSH and LQKENI. Note on this clone: The junction departs from germline at one end; a sequencing error may be responsible.

The Seattle patients joined while their infection was active and were tracked longitudinally afterward. Sequencing used immunoSEQ multiplex PCR; TCRdb keeps in-frame clones, though not all of them. The sample consists of 250,000 to 400,000 clones, roughly 88% of them appearing once. The J gene is TRBJ2-7, the V gene TRBV18, with TRBD2 identical over 8 bases. The clonotype was recovered from a woman in her 30s with COVID-19, enrolled during active disease. The sequencing input was peripheral blood. CDR3 in DNA: TGTGCCAGCCGGGGGGGCCTCTCCTACGAGCTGTACTTC. It yields the protein CASRGGLSYELYF.